This T cell receptor (beta chain) was sequenced during a study of human T cells and chemical hapten exposure. As to time point: pre-sensitization, week 0. The treatment is: therapeutic diphenylcyclopropenone sensitization with weekly scalp DPC. CDR1 and CDR2 (germline): MNHNS, SASEGT. V shed 8 bases and J shed 2 bases, with 14 bases lying between them. The CDR3 runs to 14 residues. Using its own MiXCR run on the RACE reads, TCRdb lists one record per CDR3 protein. The sample consists of 250,000 to 300,000 distinct CDR3 sequences, about 7.7% of them appearing once. The material was whole blood, obtained in connection with sensitization to the hapten diphenylcyclopropenone (DPC). This receptor was identified in a man aged 18 to 30 with alopecia areata. Some clones in this sample may be carry-over from other donors' samples. The J gene is TRBJ2-3, the V gene TRBV6-1; D is perhaps TRBD1 or TRBD2 (5 bases each). This CDR3 is CASGLGTYTDTQYF. The CDR3 nucleotides are TGTGCCAGCGGTCTAGGGACGTACACAGATACGCAGTATTTT.